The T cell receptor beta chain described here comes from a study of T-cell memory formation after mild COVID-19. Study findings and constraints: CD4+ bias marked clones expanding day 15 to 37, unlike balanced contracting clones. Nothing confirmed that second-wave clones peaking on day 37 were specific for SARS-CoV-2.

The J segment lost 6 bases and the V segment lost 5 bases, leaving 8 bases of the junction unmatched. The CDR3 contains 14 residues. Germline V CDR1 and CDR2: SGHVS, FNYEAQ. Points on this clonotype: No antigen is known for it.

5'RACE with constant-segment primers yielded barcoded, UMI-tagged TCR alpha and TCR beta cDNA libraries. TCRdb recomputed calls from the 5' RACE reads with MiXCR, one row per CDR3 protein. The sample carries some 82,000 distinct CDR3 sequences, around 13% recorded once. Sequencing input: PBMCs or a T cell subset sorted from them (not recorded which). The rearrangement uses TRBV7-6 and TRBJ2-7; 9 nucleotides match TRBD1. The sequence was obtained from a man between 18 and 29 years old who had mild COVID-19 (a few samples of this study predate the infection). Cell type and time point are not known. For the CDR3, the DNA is TGTGCCAGCAGCAACCGGGACAGGGCGTCCGAGCAGTACTTC. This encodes CASSNRDRASEQYF.